This TCR beta chain was obtained from a study of control samples from healthy donors and cancer patients. V gave up 5 bases and J gave up 7 bases; unmatched junction bases: 13. The CDR3 is 15 amino acids. The germline CDR1 and CDR2 sequences are MDHEN and SYDVKM. Produced via immunoSEQ multiplex PCR; TCRdb's table is partial and in-frame only. Among 70,000 to 80,000 clones, approximately 84% were seen once, and the ten largest hold about 15%. The TCR originated in a man aged 45-60 years in good health. The J gene is TRBJ2-7, the V gene TRBV28; 8 bases align to TRBD1. Sample: blood. CDR3 bases: TGTGCCAGCAGTGCTTGGAGACAGGGGCAGGGGGAGCAGTACTTC. Protein sequence: CASSAWRQGQGEQYF.